This TCR beta chain was captured in a study of early T cells in non-severe SARS-CoV-2 infection. The wider study: Sequencing was performed on bulk RNA from unsorted whole blood, leaving chains unpaired.

V was trimmed by 3 bases and J by 0 bases, leaving 6 bases between them. The CDR3 sequence is 13 residues long. Germline loops: CDR1 SQVTM, CDR2 ANQGSEA. Concerning this clonotype: The target antigen is unknown.

Researchers attached unique molecular identifiers to individual cDNA molecules. In TCRdb, the 5' RACE reads were re-called with MiXCR into one record per CDR3 protein. The data contain 70,000 to 80,000 distinct CDR3 sequences, around 12% of them singletons. Findings and limits, study-wide: The VDJdb matching leaned toward anti-spike CD8 responses and overlooked private and CD4 specificities.

The material was whole blood, obtained at baseline. The chain has TRBV29-1 and TRBJ2-1, with D unresolved. The source of this sequence is an adult who was a healthcare worker with PCR-confirmed SARS-CoV-2 infection or an uninfected control (not recorded which). The DNA of the CDR3 is TGCAGCGTTGACGGCAGCTCCTACAATGAGCAGTTCTTC. It is translated as CSVDGSSYNEQFF.